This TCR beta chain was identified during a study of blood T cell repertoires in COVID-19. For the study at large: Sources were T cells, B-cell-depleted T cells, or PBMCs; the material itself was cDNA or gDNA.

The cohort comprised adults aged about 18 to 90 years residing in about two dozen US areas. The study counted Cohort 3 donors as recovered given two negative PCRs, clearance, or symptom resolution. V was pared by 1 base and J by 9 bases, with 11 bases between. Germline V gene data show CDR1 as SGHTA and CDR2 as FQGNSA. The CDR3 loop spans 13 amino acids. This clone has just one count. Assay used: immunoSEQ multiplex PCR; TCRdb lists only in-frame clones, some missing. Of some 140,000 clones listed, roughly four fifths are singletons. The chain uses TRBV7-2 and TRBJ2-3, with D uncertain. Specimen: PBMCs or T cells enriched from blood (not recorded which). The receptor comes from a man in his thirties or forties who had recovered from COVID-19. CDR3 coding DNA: TGTGCCAGCAGCTTAGGCGGATACCAAACGCAGTATTTT. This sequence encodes CASSLGGYQTQYF. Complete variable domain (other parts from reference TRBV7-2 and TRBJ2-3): GAGVSQSPSNKVTEKGKDVELRCDPISGHTALYWYRQSLGQGLEFLIYFQGNSAPDKSGLPSDRFSAERTGGSVSTLTIQRTQQEDSAVYLCASSLGGYQTQYFGPGTRLTVL.